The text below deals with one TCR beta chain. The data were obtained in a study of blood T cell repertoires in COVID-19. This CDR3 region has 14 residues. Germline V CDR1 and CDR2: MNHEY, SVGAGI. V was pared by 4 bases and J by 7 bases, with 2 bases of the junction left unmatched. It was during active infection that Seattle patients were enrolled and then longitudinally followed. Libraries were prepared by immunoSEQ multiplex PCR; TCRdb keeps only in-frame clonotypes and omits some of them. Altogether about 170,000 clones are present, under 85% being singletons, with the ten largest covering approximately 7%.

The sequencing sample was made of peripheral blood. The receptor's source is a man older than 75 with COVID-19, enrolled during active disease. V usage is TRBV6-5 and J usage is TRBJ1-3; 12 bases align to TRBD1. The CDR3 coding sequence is TGTGCCAGCAGTTGGGGACAGGGGGCTAACACCATATATTTT. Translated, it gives CASSWGQGANTIYF.